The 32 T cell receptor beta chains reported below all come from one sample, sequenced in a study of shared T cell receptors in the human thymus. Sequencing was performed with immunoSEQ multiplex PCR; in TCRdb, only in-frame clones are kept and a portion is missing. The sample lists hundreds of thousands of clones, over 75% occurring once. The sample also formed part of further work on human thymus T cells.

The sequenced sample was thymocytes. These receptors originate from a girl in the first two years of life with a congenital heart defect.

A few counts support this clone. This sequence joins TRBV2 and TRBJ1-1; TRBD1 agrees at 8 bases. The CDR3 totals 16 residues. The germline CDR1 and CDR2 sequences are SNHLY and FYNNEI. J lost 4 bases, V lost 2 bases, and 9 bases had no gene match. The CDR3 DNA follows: TGTGCCAGCAGTGAATGCGGACAGGGAGGTTGCACTGAAGCTTTCTTT. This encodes CASSECGQGGCTEAFF.

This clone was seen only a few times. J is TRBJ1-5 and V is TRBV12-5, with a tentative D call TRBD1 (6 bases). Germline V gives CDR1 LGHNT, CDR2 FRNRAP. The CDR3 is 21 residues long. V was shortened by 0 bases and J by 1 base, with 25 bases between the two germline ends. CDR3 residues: CASGLVDTPPNRAISNQPQHF. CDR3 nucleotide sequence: TGTGCTAGTGGTTTGGTAGATACCCCACCGAACAGGGCTATAAGCAATCAGCCCCAGCATTTT.

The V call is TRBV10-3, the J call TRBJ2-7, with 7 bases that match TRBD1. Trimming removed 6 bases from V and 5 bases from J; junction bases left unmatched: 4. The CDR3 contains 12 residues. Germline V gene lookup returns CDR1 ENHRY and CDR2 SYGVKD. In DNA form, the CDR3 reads TGTGCCATCAGGAGACAGGGTAACGAGCAGTACTTC. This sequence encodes CAIRRQGNEQYF.

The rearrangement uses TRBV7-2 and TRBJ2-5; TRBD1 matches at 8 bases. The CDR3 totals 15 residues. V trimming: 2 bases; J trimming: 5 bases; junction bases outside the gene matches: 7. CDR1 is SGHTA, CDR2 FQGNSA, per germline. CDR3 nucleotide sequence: TGTGCCAGCAGCTTAAGTGATGACAGGGGTGAGACCCAGTACTTC. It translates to CASSLSDDRGETQYF.

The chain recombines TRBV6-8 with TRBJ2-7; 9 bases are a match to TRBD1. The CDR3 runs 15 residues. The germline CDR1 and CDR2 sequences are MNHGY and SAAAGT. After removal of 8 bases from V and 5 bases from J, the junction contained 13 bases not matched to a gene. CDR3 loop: CASWYFRDREHEQYF. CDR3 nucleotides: TGTGCCAGCTGGTATTTCCGGGACAGGGAACACGAGCAGTACTTC.

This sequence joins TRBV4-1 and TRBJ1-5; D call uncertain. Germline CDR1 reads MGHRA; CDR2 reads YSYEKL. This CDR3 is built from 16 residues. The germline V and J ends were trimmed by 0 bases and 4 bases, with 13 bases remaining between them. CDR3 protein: CASSQEDPGANQPQHF. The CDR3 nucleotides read TGCGCCAGCAGCCAAGAAGATCCGGGAGCAAATCAGCCCCAGCATTTT.

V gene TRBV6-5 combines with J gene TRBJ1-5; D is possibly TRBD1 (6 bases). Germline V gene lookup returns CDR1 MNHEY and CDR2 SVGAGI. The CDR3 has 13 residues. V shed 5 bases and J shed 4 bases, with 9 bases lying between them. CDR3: CASSTQGNQPQHF. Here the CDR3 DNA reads TGTGCCAGCAGTACCCAGGGGAATCAGCCCCAGCATTTT.

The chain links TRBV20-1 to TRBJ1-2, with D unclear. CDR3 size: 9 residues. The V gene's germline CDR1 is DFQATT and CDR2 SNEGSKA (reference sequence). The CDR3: CGPNYGYTF. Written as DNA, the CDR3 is TGCGGCCCTAACTATGGCTACACCTTC.

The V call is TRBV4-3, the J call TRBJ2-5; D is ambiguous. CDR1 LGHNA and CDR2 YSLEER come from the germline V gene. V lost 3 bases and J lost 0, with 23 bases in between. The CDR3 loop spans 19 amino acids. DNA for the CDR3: TGCGCCAGCAGCCATTCGACAAAACTCCATACCAATCACCAAGAGACCCAGTACTTC. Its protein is CASSHSTKLHTNHQETQYF.

This CDR3 reads CASSLEGRDARDRRNTIYF. As DNA, the CDR3 is TGCGCCAGCAGCTTGGAAGGCAGGGATGCCCGAGACCGAAGAAACACCATATATTTT. The chain combines TRBV5-1 with TRBJ1-3, with TRBD1 as a possible D gene (5 bases). This CDR3 is built from 19 residues. The V gene lost 0 bases and the J gene lost 5 bases, with 24 bases spanning the gap. Germline V gene sequence: CDR1 SGHRS, CDR2 YFSETQ.

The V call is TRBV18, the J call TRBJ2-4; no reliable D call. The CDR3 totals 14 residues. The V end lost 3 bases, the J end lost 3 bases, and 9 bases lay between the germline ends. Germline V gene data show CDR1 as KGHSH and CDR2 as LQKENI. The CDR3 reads CASSPGSNKNIQYF. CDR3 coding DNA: TGTGCCAGCTCACCGGGCAGTAACAAAAACATTCAGTACTTC.

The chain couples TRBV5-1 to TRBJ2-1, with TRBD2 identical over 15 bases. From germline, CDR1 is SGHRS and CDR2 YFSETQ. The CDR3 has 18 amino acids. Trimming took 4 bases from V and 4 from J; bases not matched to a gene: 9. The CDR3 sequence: CASSRPGTSGGQYNEQFF. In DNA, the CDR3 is TGCGCCAGCAGCCGTCCCGGGACTAGCGGGGGGCAGTACAATGAGCAGTTCTTC.

Here the CDR3 DNA reads TGCGCCAGCAGCCCGGGACTAGCGGGGGACACAGATACGCAGTATTTT. Amino acids: CASSPGLAGDTDTQYF. The chain employs TRBV5-1 and TRBJ2-3; TRBD2 aligns across 14 bases. With 4 bases clipped from V and 2 bases from J, the junction kept 3 bases outside the gene matches. There are 16 residues in the CDR3. CDR1 and CDR2 (germline): SGHRS, YFSETQ.

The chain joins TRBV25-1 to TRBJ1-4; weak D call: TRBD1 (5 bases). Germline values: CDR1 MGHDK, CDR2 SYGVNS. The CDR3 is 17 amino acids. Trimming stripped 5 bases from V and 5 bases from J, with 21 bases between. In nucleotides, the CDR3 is TGTGCCAGCAGTTTATCTCCCGTGACAGCTCGAAATGAAAAACTGTTTTTT. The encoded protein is CASSLSPVTARNEKLFF. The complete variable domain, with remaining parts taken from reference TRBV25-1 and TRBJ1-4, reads EADIYQTPRYLVIGTGKKITLECSQTMGHDKMYWYQQDPGMELHLIHYSYGVNSTEKGDLSSESTVSRIRTEHFPLTLESARPSHTSQYLCASSLSPVTARNEKLFFGSGTQLSVL.

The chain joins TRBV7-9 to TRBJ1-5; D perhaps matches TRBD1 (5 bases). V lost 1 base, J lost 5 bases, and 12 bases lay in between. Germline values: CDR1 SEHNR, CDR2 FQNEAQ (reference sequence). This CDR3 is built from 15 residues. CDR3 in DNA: TGTGCCAGCAGCTTAGAGGGGCAGGGCGATCAGCCCCAGCATTTT. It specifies CASSLEGQGDQPQHF.

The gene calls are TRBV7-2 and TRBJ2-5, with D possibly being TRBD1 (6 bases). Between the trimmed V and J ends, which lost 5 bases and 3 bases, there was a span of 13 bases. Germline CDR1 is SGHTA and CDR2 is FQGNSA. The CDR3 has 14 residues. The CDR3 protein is CASSPSDSEETQYF. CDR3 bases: TGTGCCAGCAGCCCCTCGGACAGTGAAGAGACCCAGTACTTC.

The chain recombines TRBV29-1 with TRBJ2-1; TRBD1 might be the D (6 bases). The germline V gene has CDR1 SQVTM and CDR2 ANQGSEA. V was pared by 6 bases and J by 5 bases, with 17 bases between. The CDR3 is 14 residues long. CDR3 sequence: CSVPQGGSDNEQFF. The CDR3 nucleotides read TGCAGCGTGCCACAGGGCGGTTCCGACAATGAGCAGTTCTTC.

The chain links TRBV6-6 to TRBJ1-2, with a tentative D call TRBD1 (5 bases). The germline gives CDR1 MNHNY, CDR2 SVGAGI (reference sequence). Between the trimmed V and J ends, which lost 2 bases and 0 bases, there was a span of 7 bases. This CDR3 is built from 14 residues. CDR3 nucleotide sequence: TGTGCCAGCAGTTACGAGACAGCTAACTATGGCTACACCTTC. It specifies CASSYETANYGYTF.

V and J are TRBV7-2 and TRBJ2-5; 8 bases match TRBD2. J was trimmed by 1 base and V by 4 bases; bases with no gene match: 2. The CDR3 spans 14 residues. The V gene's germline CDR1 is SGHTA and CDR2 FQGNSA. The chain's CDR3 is CASSYSGVQETQYF. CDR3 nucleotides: TGTGCCAGCAGCTATAGCGGGGTCCAAGAGACCCAGTACTTC.

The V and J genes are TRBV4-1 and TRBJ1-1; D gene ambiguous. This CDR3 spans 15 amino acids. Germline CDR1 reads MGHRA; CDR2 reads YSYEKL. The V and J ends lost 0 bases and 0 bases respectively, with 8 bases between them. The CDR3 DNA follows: TGCGCCAGCAGCCAAGATTTGGTAGTGAACACTGAAGCTTTCTTT. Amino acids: CASSQDLVVNTEAFF.

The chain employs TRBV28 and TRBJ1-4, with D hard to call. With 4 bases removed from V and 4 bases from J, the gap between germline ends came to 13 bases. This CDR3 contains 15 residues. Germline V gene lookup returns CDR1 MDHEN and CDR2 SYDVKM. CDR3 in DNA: TGTGCCAGCAGTTCCAGAGCAGGTAGTAATGAAAAACTGTTTTTT. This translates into CASSSRAGSNEKLFF.

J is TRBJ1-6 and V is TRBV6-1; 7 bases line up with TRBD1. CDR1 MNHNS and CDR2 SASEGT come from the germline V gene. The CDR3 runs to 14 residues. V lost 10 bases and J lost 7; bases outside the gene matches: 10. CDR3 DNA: TGTGCCATCGACCTCGACAGGGAGAATTCACCCCTCCACTTT. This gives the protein CAIDLDRENSPLHF.

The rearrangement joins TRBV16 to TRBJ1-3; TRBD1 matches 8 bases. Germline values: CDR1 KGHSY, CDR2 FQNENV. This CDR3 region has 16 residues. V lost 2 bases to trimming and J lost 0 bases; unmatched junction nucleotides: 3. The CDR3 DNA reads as TGTGCCAGCAGCCAACGACAGGGGAACTCTGGAAACACCATATATTTT. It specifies CASSQRQGNSGNTIYF.

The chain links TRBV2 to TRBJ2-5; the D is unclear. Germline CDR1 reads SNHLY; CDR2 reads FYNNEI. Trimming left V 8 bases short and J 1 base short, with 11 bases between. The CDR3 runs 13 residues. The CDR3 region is CASGAIRQETQYF. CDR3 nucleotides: TGTGCCAGCGGAGCCATCCGCCAAGAGACCCAGTACTTC.

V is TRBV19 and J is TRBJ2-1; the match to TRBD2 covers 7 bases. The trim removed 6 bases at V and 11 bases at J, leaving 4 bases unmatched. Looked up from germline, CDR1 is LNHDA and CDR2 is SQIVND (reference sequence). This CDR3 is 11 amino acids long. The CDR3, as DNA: TGTGCCAGTAGGGGGGAGGGTAAGCAGTTCTTC. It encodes CASRGEGKQFF.

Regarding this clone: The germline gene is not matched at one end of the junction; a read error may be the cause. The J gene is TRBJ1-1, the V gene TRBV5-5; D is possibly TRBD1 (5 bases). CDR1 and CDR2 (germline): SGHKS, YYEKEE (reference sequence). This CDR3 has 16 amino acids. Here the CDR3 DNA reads TGTGCCAGCGGCTTGCCAGGGATTACGATGAACACTGAAGCTTTCTTT. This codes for CASGLPGITMNTEAFF.

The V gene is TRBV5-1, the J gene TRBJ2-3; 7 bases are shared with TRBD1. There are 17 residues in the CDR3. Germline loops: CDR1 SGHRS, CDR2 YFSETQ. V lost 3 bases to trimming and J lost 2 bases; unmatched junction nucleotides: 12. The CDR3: CASSSDRQIPPTDTQYF. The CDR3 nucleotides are TGCGCCAGCAGCTCGGACAGGCAGATTCCACCCACAGATACGCAGTATTTT.

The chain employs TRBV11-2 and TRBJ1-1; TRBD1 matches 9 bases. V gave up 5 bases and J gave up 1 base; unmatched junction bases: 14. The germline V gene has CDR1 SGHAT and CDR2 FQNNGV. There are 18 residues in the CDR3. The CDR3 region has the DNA TGTGCCAGCAGCGCCCCAGCCGGACAGGGGACGAGGAACACTGAAGCTTTCTTT. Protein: CASSAPAGQGTRNTEAFF.

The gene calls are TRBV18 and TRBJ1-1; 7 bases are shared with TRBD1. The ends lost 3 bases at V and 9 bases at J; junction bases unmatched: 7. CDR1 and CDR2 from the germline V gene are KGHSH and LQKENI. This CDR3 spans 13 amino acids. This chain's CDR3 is CASSPHRGGKAFF. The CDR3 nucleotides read TGTGCCAGCTCACCCCACAGGGGTGGCAAAGCTTTCTTT.

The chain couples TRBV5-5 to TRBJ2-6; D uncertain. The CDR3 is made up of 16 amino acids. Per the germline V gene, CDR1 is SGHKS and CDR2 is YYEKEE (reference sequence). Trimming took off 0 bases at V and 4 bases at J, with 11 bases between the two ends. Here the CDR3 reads CASSLAPRAGANVLTF. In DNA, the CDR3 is TGTGCCAGCAGCTTGGCCCCTCGAGCGGGGGCCAACGTCCTGACTTTC.

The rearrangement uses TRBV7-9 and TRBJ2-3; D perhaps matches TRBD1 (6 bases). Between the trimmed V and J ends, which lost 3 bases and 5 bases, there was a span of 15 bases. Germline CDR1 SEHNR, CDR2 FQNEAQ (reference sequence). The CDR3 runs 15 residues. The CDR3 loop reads CASSFDEIGGDTQYF. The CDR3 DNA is TGTGCCAGCAGCTTCGACGAGATAGGGGGAGATACGCAGTATTTT.

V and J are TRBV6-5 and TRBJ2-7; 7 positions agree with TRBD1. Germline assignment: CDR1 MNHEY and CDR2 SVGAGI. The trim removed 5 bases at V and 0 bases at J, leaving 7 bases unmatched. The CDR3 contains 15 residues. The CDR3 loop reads CASSAPSGGSYEQYF. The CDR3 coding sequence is TGTGCCAGCAGTGCCCCCTCAGGGGGCTCCTACGAGCAGTACTTC.